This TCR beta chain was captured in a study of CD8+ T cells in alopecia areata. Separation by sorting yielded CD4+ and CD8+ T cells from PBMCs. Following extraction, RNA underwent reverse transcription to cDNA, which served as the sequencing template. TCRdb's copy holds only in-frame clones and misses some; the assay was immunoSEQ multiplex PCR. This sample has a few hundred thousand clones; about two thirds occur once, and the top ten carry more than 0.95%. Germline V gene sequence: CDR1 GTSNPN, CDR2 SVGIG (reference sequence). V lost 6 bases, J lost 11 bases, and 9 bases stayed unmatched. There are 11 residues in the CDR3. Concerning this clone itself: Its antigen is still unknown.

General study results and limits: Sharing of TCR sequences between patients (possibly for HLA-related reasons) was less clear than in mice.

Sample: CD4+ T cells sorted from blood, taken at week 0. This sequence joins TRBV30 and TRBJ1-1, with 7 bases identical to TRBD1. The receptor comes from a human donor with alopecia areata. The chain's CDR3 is CACQNRGAAFF. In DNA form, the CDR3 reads TGTGCCTGTCAAAACAGGGGTGCGGCTTTCTTT.